This paragraph reports one T cell receptor beta chain. Its cognate antigen has yet to be identified. No base quality values were provided; no much bigger clone lies one nucleotide off. Additional sequencing covered unstimulated subsets from three donor pairs, namely CD8+ effector memory, CD4+ naive, CD8+ TEMRA, CD4+ memory and CD8+ naive. TCRbeta CDR3 sequencing was performed on sorted unstimulated T cells and on proliferating T cells recovered from mixed lymphocyte reactions. Fresh whole blood from ten to eleven HLA-typed healthy donors served as the source for isolating PBMCs. The data stem from a study of siplizumab effects on memory and regulatory T cells (dated 2019 in TCRdb). At the level of the whole study: The study looked at the effect of siplizumab, an anti-CD2 antibody, on alloreactive T-cell subsets in allogeneic mixed lymphocyte reactions made from human PBMCs.

Trimmed from V: 4 bases; trimmed from J: 3 bases; junction bases lacking a gene match: 8. From its cysteine to its phenylalanine, the CDR3 spans 15 amino acids. Solely the CDR3 DNA is kept, with 45 bases framed from the first base. The germline V gene yields SGHRS for CDR1 and YFSETQ for CDR2. Study-wide conclusions, independent of this receptor: Because sequences below about 10^-5 frequency were poorly captured, only a minor fraction of alloreactive clones could be mapped to unstimulated subsets. Whether proliferating Tregs from siplizumab cultures actually had suppressive function was not functionally confirmed. Greater diversity appeared to be present in unstimulated naive T cells than in memory T cells, and a substantial contribution to the alloresponse seemed to be made by naive cells. Among mappable alloreactive CD4+ clones, the Treg-derived fraction averaged nearly 70% with siplizumab versus around 25% in control reactions. A naive or memory phenotype could not be assigned to roughly 75-96% of proliferating CD4+ or CD8+ clones. Siplizumab significantly lowered the cumulative frequency of alloreactive sequences that could be traced to unstimulated CD4+ memory T cells.

Library prep was done by the immunoSEQ multiplex PCR assay. Each sample had around 100,000 TCR templates assayed by the deep sequencing platform. Genomic DNA extracted from sorted T cells was used for TCRbeta CDR3 sequencing. Per the authors' processing: Clonal analysis of TCRbeta CDR3 data was done in the R programming language. Comparing unstimulated samples against CFSE-low samples taken after the reaction was how alloreactive CD4+ and CD8+ clones were defined. By matching sequences to the repertoires of sorted unstimulated Treg and non-Treg cells, each alloreactive CD4+ clone was assigned a regulatory or non-regulatory origin. TCRdb took over this immuneACCESS table, retaining in-frame rearrangements with V and J assigned. Such tables are incomplete; in checked studies, under half of the missing clones stem from an unresolved V gene, and the remainder is unexplained. V, J and clone size are those of that table, while D and trimming were read from the DNA. This sample comprises more than 60,000 clones, around 96% of them detected only once. Of the sample, around 0.086% falls within the top ten clones.

The sequence derives from a human donor in good health. Sequencing input: naive CD8+ T cells sorted from blood. This specimen's cell subset or site label, interpreted: unstimulated naive T cells. The chain is encoded by TRBV5-1 joined to TRBJ2-7; 9 central nucleotides agree with TRBD2. The CDR3 amino acid sequence is: CASSAGGGAFYEQYF. The DNA sequence is TGCGCCAGCAGCGCGGGCGGGGGGGCGTTCTACGAGCAGTACTTC.